The T cell receptor beta chain under discussion was sequenced for a study of CD8+ T cells in alopecia areata. Sequencing relied on a cDNA template that was reverse transcribed from extracted RNA. Using immunoSEQ multiplex PCR, the repertoire was profiled, and TCRdb retains in-frame clones only, with some absent. The sample shows about 250,000 clones, about three fifths of them seen only once. Treatment specified: oral pan-JAK inhibitor, 5-10 mg twice daily. The germline CDR1 and CDR2 sequences are DFQATT and SNEGSKA (reference sequence). V lost 6 bases and J 6 bases, leaving 11 bases between the germline ends. The CDR3 is 11 residues long.

The TCR was taken from a human donor with alopecia areata. The source was CD4+ T cells sorted from blood, collected at week 52, from a patient treated with tofacitinib. V usage is TRBV20-1 and J usage is TRBJ2-5; unclear D gene. The CDR3 DNA is TGCAGTGCCCCCCACGCGCAGACCCAGTACTTC. The encoded protein is CSAPHAQTQYF.